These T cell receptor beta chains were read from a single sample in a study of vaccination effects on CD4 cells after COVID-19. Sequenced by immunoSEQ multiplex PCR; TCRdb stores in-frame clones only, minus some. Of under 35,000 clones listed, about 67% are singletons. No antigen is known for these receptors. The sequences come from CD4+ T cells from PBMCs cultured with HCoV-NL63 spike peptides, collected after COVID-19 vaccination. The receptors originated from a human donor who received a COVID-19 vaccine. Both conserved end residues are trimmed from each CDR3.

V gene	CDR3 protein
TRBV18	ASSPQTGGDTEAF
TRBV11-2	ASSLGGHSDEQF
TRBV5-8	ASSLGSRQPQH
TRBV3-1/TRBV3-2	ASSQRQAYRHNEKLF
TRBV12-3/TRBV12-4	ASSSQLTGELF
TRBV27	ASNPTFGYEQY
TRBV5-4	ASSLRETQY
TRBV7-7	ASSLEKGAGELF
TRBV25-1	ASSETRYNEQF
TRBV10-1	ASSESWTGPPYEQY
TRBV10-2	ASSEGEKWENTEAF
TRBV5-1	ASSLSGGVSYNEQF
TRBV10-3	AISPGLEGRQPQH
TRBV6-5	ASSPGQTTADTQY
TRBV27	ASSSGGANTGELF
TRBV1	TSRGLSGRNPDYEQY
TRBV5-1	ASSARTSFEQF
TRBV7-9	ASSPGLADLNEQF
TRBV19	ASRSFDHNPSQH
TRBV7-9	ASSLEQYNSPLH
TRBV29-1	SVEGRLRGYT
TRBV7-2	ASSLDSSGPYEQY
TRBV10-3	AIRNEGDEQF
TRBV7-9	ASSLAVGPKETQY
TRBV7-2	ASSLIDWDRVSNYGYT
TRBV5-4	ASSLGAENYGYT
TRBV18	ASSPNNRASSNQPQH
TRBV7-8	ASRGDRVGRTEAF
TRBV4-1	ASSRGGLAGVHILYNEQF
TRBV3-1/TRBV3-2	ASSQDERRKETQY
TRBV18	ASSPDRDTYEQY
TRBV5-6	ASSLMGQVSGNTIY
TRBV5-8	ASSYTGTSGGIYNEQF
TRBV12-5	ASGLVPGRGYEQY
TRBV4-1	ASSQDLPVRGNRNQPQH
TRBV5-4	ASSLAGEGPDTQY
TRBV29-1	SIASGADGYT
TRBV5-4	ASSLRGGGGGYT
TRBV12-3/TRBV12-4	ASTAYEQY
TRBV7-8	ASSVGQTPSGANVLT
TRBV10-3	AISQDSNQPQH
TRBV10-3	AISTGTSGRGDIQY
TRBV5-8	ASSLYRGGDQPQH
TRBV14	ASSRTDRGGEQY
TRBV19	ASRDRGGSDTQY
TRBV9	ASSVAGGFSYNEQF
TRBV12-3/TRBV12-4	ASVGGGETQY
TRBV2	ASSEGAGTEAF
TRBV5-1	ASSLLDRNTGELF
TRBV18	ASSPDPENTGELF
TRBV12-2	ASRLENQGTGSKGRSGNTIY
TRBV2	ASSFDSGSTTDTQY
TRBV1	TSSQEWGGRFNQPQH
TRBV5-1	ASSWVGGLENEQF